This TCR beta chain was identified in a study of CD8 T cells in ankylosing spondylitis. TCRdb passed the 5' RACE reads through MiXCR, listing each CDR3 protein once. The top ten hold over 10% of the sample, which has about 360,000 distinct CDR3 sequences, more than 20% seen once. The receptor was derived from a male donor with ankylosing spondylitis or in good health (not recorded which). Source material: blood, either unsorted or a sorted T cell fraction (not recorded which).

The CDR3 loop is CASSPNGGRGDTQYF. The CDR3 DNA follows: TGTGCCAGCAGCCCCAACGGGGGGCGGGGAGATACGCAGTATTTT. The chain is built from TRBV6-1 and TRBJ2-3; D might be TRBD2 (7 bases). Per the germline V gene, CDR1 is MNHNS and CDR2 is SASEGT. The ends were cut back, 6 bases at V and 5 bases at J, with 18 bases in the middle. The CDR3 spans 15 residues.